These T cell receptor beta chains were read from a single sample in a study of CD8 T cells in ankylosing spondylitis. TCRdb recomputed calls from the 5' RACE reads with MiXCR, one row per CDR3 protein. The table records approximately 190,000 distinct CDR3 sequences, approximately 12% of them present only once. The sample taken for sequencing was blood, either unsorted or a sorted T cell fraction (not recorded which). The receptors stem from a female donor with ankylosing spondylitis or in good health (not recorded which). Each CDR3 is given with its conserved first and last residue. Each record gives: clone size, V gene, D gene, J gene, CDR3 protein, CDR3 DNA. A D gene is named only where the DNA matches it firmly. The size entry is marked missing in some rows and otherwise reads once, few, many or a size class.

-	TRBV7-2	-	TRBJ2-1	CASSFQGSSYNEQFF	TGTGCCAGCAGCTTCCAGGGAAGCTCCTACAATGAGCAGTTCTTC
few	TRBV11-2	-	TRBJ2-5	CASSLGLTGKETQYF	TGTGCCAGCAGCTTAGGGTTAACAGGAAAAGAGACCCAGTACTTC
-	TRBV12-3/TRBV12-4	TRBD1	TRBJ2-1	CASSLGAGGKFF	TGTGCCAGCAGTTTAGGGGCAGGGGGCAAGTTCTTC
-	TRBV20-1	-	TRBJ1-1	CSARDSLWGRDGEAFF	TGCAGTGCTAGAGATAGCCTGTGGGGAAGGGATGGCGAGGCTTTCTTT
many	TRBV11-2	-	TRBJ2-1	CASSLELHEQFF	TGTGCCAGCAGCTTAGAGTTACATGAGCAGTTCTTC
-	TRBV12-3/TRBV12-4	-	TRBJ2-1	CASSLWVPHNEQFF	TGTGCCAGCAGTTTATGGGTGCCCCACAATGAGCAGTTCTTC
many	TRBV15	-	TRBJ2-5	CATSRAGQTQYF	TGTGCCACCAGCAGAGCCGGACAGACCCAGTACTTC
many	TRBV2	TRBD1	TRBJ1-4	CASTRDRTSTNEKLFF	TGTGCCAGCACCCGGGACAGAACATCAACTAATGAAAAACTGTTTTTT
many	TRBV6-1	-	TRBJ2-1	CASMALDTTYNEQFF	TGTGCCAGCATGGCCTTGGACACAACCTACAATGAGCAGTTCTTC
few	TRBV10-3	TRBD2	TRBJ2-1	CAISEREGLEQFF	TGTGCCATCAGTGAGCGGGAGGGCCTGGAGCAGTTCTTC
-	TRBV6-2/TRBV6-3	TRBD2	TRBJ2-1	CASNGRAHNEQFF	TGTGCCAGCAACGGGAGGGCCCACAATGAGCAGTTCTTC
many	TRBV5-1	TRBD1	TRBJ1-1	CASSLEVTGGFAEAFF	TGCGCCAGCAGCTTGGAGGTGACAGGGGGCTTCGCTGAAGCTTTCTTT
many	TRBV19	-	TRBJ1-3	CASSMAGEENTIYF	TGTGCCAGTAGTATGGCCGGGGAGGAAAACACCATATATTTT